This T cell receptor (beta chain) came from a study of T cells in tuberculosis. About the study: The T cells targeted glucose monomycolate, a mycobacterial lipid, via CD1B. Study results and limitations: Low-affinity CD1B-GMM tetramer-binding T cells may have been missed.

Thawed, overnight-rested PBMC were stained with GMM-loaded CD1B tetramer, viability dye and anti-CD3, then sorted. The lipid loaded on the CD1B tetramers was C32 glucose monomycolate from Rhodococcus equi. From each donor, about 100,000 tetramer-negative cells were sorted. Trimming took 1 base from V and 6 from J, leaving 10 bases between them. This CDR3 is 14 amino acids long. Per germline, CDR1 MDHEN and CDR2 SYDVKM. This clone has just a few counts. Method: immunoSEQ multiplex PCR; TCRdb's copy keeps in-frame clones and lacks some. The repertoire holds approximately 100,000 clones, with approximately 91% as singletons.

The clonotype was recovered from an adult woman with latent tuberculosis. Specimen: CD1b-GMM tetramer-negative cells sorted from PBMCs. The gene calls are TRBV28 and TRBJ2-1, with D perhaps TRBD2 (6 bases). The CDR3 region is CASSLSGVVNEQFF. CDR3 sequence (DNA): TGTGCCAGCAGTTTATCGGGGGTCGTCAATGAGCAGTTCTTC.